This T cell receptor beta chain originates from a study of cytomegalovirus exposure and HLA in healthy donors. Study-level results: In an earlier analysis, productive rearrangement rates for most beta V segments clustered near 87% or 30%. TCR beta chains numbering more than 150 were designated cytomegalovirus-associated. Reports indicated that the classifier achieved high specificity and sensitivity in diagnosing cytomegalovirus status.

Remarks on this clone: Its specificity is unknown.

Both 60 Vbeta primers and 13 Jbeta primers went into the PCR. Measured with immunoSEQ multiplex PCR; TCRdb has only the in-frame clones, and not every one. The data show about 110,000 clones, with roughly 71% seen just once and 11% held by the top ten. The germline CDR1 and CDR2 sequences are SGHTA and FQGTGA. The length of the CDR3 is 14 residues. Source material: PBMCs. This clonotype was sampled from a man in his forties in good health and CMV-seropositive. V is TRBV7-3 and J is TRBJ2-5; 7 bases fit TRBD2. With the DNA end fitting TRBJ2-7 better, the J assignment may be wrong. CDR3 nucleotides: TGTGCCAGCAGTACGAGCGGGAACTCCTACGAGCAGTACTTC. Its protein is CASSTSGNSYEQYF.